Each of the 16 T cell receptor beta chains below was sequenced from the same sample in a study of technical replicates of blood from a few donors. Clones were read by immunoSEQ multiplex PCR, and TCRdb kept only the in-frame ones, dropping some. Altogether about 80,000 clones are present, about 91% being singletons, with the ten largest covering 0.3% to 0.45%. The sample taken for sequencing was T cells isolated from PBMCs. All receptors derive from a human donor in good health.

The rearrangement links TRBV27 to TRBJ1-5; the match to TRBD1 covers 7 bases. This CDR3 is 14 amino acids long. Unmatched junction bases numbered 6, after V lost 3 bases and J lost 7 bases. The germline V gene encodes CDR1 MNHEY and CDR2 SMNVEV (reference sequence). DNA of the CDR3: TGTGCCAGCAGTTTTGACGGCAGGGGGCAGCCCCAGCATTTT. Translating gives CASSFDGRGQPQHF.

The chain employs TRBV7-9 and TRBJ1-2, with D possibly being TRBD1 (6 bases). The V end lost 5 bases, the J end lost 8 bases, and 15 bases lay between the germline ends. The CDR3 is 13 amino acids. The germline CDR1 and CDR2 sequences are SEHNR and FQNEAQ (reference sequence). CDR3: CASSHAGARGYTF. CDR3 DNA sequence: TGTGCCAGCAGCCACGCGGGGGCGCGGGGCTACACCTTC.

This chain connects TRBV13 to TRBJ1-5; TRBD1 agrees at 7 bases. This CDR3 comprises 15 residues. CDR1 and CDR2 (germline): PRHDT, FYEKMQ (reference sequence). V gave up 2 bases and J gave up 5 bases; unmatched junction bases: 6. The CDR3, as DNA: TGTGCCAGCAGCTTATCCAGGGGGATGCATCAGCCCCAGCATTTT. It yields the protein CASSLSRGMHQPQHF.

J is TRBJ2-5 and V is TRBV11-3, with D perhaps TRBD2 (5 bases). V gave up 8 bases and J gave up 5 bases, with 21 bases separating them. Germline V gene sequence: CDR1 SGHNT, CDR2 YENEEA. There are 15 residues in the CDR3. The DNA for the CDR3 is TGTGCCAGCGGTGAACTGGGCGCTATAGCGGAGACCCAGTACTTC. This gives the protein CASGELGAIAETQYF. Drawing the rest from reference TRBV11-3 and TRBJ2-5, the complete variable domain is EAGVVQSPRYKIIEKKQPVAFWCNPISGHNTLYWYLQNLGQGPELLIRYENEEAVDDSQLPKDRFSAERLKGVDSTLKIQPAELGDSAVYLCASGELGAIAETQYFGPGTRLLVL.

The CDR3 loop reads CASSSTGTVNYGYTF. The CDR3 bases are TGTGCCAGCAGCTCAACCGGGACAGTTAACTATGGCTACACCTTC. The rearrangement links TRBV5-6 to TRBJ1-2, with TRBD1 identical over 7 bases. Germline V gene data show CDR1 as SGHDT and CDR2 as YYEEEE. This CDR3 contains 15 residues. J lost 1 base, V lost 3 bases, and 6 bases had no gene match.

This chain joins TRBV10-3 and TRBJ1-2; a possible D gene is TRBD1 (6 bases). The CDR3 consists of 15 residues. The germline CDR1 and CDR2 sequences are ENHRY and SYGVKD. The ends were cut back, 4 bases at V and 3 bases at J, with 15 bases in the middle. Written as DNA, the CDR3 is TGTGCCATCAGTGGAGGCGCAGGGGCGGACTATGGCTACACCTTC. Its protein product is CAISGGAGADYGYTF.

The chain combines TRBV5-6 with TRBJ2-5; D is undetermined. Germline lookup yields CDR1 SGHDT and CDR2 YYEEEE. Between the trimmed V and J ends, which lost 4 bases and 7 bases, there was a span of 11 bases. CDR3 size: 12 residues. The CDR3 here is CASSPLVGTQYF. Written as DNA, the CDR3 is TGTGCCAGCAGCCCCCTAGTGGGGACCCAGTACTTC.

This chain uses TRBV5-1 with TRBJ1-1; 7 nucleotides align to TRBD1. With V trimmed by 0 bases and J by 5 bases, 4 bases remained unmatched. The germline gives CDR1 SGHRS, CDR2 YFSETQ. CDR3 size: 14 residues. CDR3 sequence reads: CASSLEGAWTEAFF. CDR3 DNA: TGCGCCAGCAGCTTGGAGGGGGCATGGACTGAAGCTTTCTTT.

The V gene is TRBV5-1, the J gene TRBJ2-7, with TRBD1 matching 11 bases. Germline V lookup: CDR1 SGHRS, CDR2 YFSETQ. The CDR3 loop spans 14 amino acids. Losses at the gene ends were 4 bases for V and 2 bases for J; bases not matched to a gene: 2. CDR3: CASSGGQGAYEQYF. The CDR3 DNA reads TGCGCCAGCAGCGGGGGACAGGGGGCCTACGAGCAGTACTTC. Together with reference TRBV5-1 and TRBJ2-7, the CDR3 gives the full variable domain: KAGVTQTPRYLIKTRGQQVTLSCSPISGHRSVSWYQQTPGQGLQFLFEYFSETQRNKGNFPGRFSGRQFSNSRSEMNVSTLELGDSALYLCASSGGQGAYEQYFGPGTRLTVT.

The CDR3: CASSEGLAGEVDEQFF. Here the CDR3 DNA reads TGCGCCAGCAGCGAGGGACTAGCGGGAGAGGTTGATGAGCAGTTCTTC. V gene TRBV5-1 combines with J gene TRBJ2-1, with TRBD2 matching 14 bases. This CDR3 spans 16 amino acids. The junction had 8 bases not matched to a gene; V was cut back by 4 bases and J by 8 bases. The germline V gene encodes CDR1 SGHRS and CDR2 YFSETQ.

The chain joins TRBV14 to TRBJ2-4; a possible D gene is TRBD1 (6 bases). V was trimmed by 2 bases and J by 8 bases, leaving 19 bases between them. There are 16 residues in the CDR3. CDR1 SGHDN and CDR2 FVKESK come from the germline V gene. CDR3 residues: CASSQTAGVIGDIQYF. The DNA of the CDR3 is TGTGCCAGCAGCCAAACCGCAGGGGTGATCGGGGACATTCAGTACTTC.

The chain couples TRBV10-2 to TRBJ2-7, with 8 bases matching TRBD1. The CDR3 has 15 amino acids. V dropped 3 bases and J dropped 5; count of bases not matched to a gene: 9. Germline CDR1 reads WSHSY; CDR2 reads SAAADI. For the CDR3, the DNA is TGCGCCAGCAGTGACGTAGGACAGGGTCTTAACGAGCAGTACTTC. This sequence encodes CASSDVGQGLNEQYF.

V gene TRBV28 combines with J gene TRBJ2-3; 13 positions match TRBD2. Germline lookup yields CDR1 MDHEN and CDR2 SYDVKM. The length of the CDR3 is 19 residues. The junction had 14 bases not matched to a gene; V was cut back by 5 bases and J by 3 bases. The CDR3 DNA reads TGTGCCAGCAGTCCTAGTTTGACTAGCGGGAGGAGGGGGACAGATACGCAGTATTTT. It encodes CASSPSLTSGRRGTDTQYF. The whole variable domain, remainder taken from reference TRBV28 and TRBJ2-3, is DVKVTQSSRYLVKRTGEKVFLECVQDMDHENMFWYRQDPGLGLRLIYFSYDVKMKEKGDIPEGYSVSREKKERFSLILESASTNQTSMYLCASSPSLTSGRRGTDTQYFGPGTRLTVL.

This chain joins TRBV4-1 and TRBJ1-2; D uncertain. V was shortened by 0 bases and J by 4 bases, with 9 bases between the two germline ends. The germline V gene encodes CDR1 MGHRA and CDR2 YSYEKL. This CDR3 has 14 residues. In DNA form, the CDR3 reads TGCGCCAGCAGCCAAGAACGGGGAACCTATGGCTACACCTTC. This codes for CASSQERGTYGYTF.

This sequence joins TRBV9 and TRBJ2-7; possibly TRBD1 for D (5 bases). Deletions cut 0 bases from V and 5 bases from J, with 12 bases between. The CDR3 is 14 amino acids. Germline V lookup: CDR1 SGDLS, CDR2 YYNGEE. CDR3 region: CASSVEGVYHEQYF. The CDR3 nucleotides read TGTGCCAGCAGCGTAGAAGGGGTTTACCACGAGCAGTACTTC.

The chain recombines TRBV18 with TRBJ2-7; 10 positions match TRBD2. Germline loops: CDR1 KGHSH, CDR2 LQKENI. The V and J ends lost 2 bases and 4 bases, in that order; junction bases with no gene match: 11. CDR3 length equals 17 residues. CDR3 DNA: TGTGCCAGCTCACCAGCCCTAGCGGGAGAGTTTGAGTACGAGCAGTACTTC. The encoded protein is CASSPALAGEFEYEQYF.